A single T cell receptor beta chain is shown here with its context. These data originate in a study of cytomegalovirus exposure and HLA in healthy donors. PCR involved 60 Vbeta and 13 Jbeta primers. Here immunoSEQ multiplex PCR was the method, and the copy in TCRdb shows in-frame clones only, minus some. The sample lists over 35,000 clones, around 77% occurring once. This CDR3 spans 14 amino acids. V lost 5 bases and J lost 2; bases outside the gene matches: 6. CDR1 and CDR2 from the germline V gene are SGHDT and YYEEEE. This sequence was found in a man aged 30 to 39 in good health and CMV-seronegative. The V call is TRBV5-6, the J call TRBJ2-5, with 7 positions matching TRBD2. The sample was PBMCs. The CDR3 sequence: CASSYRAGQETQYF. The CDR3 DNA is TGTGCCAGCAGTTATAGAGCGGGGCAAGAGACCCAGTACTTC.